The entry that follows covers one TCR beta chain sequence. Some clones are missing from TCRdb's copy, which holds only in-frame ones; the method was immunoSEQ multiplex PCR. The sample yields roughly 50,000 clones, more than 90% seen once. The CDR3 extends over 12 amino acids. Germline CDR1 is LNHDA and CDR2 is SQIVND (reference sequence). Trimming cost V 7 bases and J 4 bases, with 10 bases left between them. The data are from a study of control samples from healthy donors and cancer patients. The rearrangement uses TRBV19 and TRBJ1-1; D gene ambiguous. The clonotype comes from a man aged 30 to 45 with colorectal cancer. Specimen: PBMCs. CDR3 sequence: CASNQPSTEAFF. The CDR3 coding sequence is TGTGCCAGTAACCAACCGAGCACTGAAGCTTTCTTT.